The 15 T cell receptor beta chains given below trace back to one sample, sequenced in a study of cytomegalovirus exposure and HLA in healthy donors. PCR was performed using 60 Vbeta and 13 Jbeta primers. Data came from immunoSEQ multiplex PCR; TCRdb stores just in-frame clones and leaves some out. In the table there are fewer than 150,000 clones, around 81% of which are singletons. Sequencing was performed on PBMCs. These receptor sequences come from a man aged 35 to 55 in good health and CMV-seropositive.

This clone was observed once. This sequence joins TRBV4-3 and TRBJ2-6, with D possibly TRBD1 on 6 matching bases. This CDR3 spans 15 amino acids. Trimming took off 4 bases at V and 3 bases at J, with 10 bases between the two ends. Germline V gene lookup returns CDR1 LGHNA and CDR2 YSLEER. CDR3 coding DNA: TGCGCCAGCAGCCCTTACAGGGTTGGGGCCAACGTCCTGACTTTC. This gives the protein CASSPYRVGANVLTF.

CDR3 sequence: CASSPRGGRVQPQHF. CDR3 sequence (DNA): TGTGCCAGCAGTCCCCGGGGGGGGCGGGTTCAGCCCCAGCATTTT. V is TRBV28 and J is TRBJ1-5, with D possibly TRBD1 on 6 matching bases. CDR3 length: 15 amino acids. V was clipped by 5 bases and J by 6 bases, with 17 bases between them. Per the germline V gene, CDR1 is MDHEN and CDR2 is SYDVKM.

This clone has only a few counts. The chain carries TRBV9 and TRBJ1-1; 7 bases align to TRBD1. The CDR3 consists of 16 residues. Germline-derived CDR1 and CDR2 are SGDLS and YYNGEE. V shed 3 bases and J 0 bases; nucleotides not matched to a gene: 8. CDR3 in amino acids: CASSATGTGMNTEAFF. As DNA, the CDR3 is TGTGCCAGCAGCGCGACAGGGACGGGGATGAACACTGAAGCTTTCTTT.

The genes are TRBV4-2 and TRBJ2-3; a weak D match, TRBD2 (7 bases). The V gene's germline CDR1 is LGHNA and CDR2 YNFKEQ. V lost 3 bases and J 1 base, leaving 14 bases between the germline ends. There are 16 residues in the CDR3. CDR3 sequence reads: CASSQDRGAGTDTQYF. CDR3 DNA: TGTGCCAGCAGCCAGGATCGGGGGGCTGGCACAGATACGCAGTATTTT.

This chain joins TRBV5-1 and TRBJ2-7; TRBD1 might be the D (7 bases). Germline V gives CDR1 SGHRS, CDR2 YFSETQ. The V and J ends lost 0 bases and 3 bases respectively, with 10 bases between them. The CDR3 is 14 amino acids. The CDR3, as DNA: TGCGCCAGCAGCTTGGCCCAGGGGGGCTACGAGCAGTACTTC. The encoded protein is CASSLAQGGYEQYF.

The V and J genes are TRBV28 and TRBJ2-7; 8 bases are shared with TRBD2. The V and J ends lost 5 bases and 9 bases, in that order; junction bases with no gene match: 12. The CDR3 is 14 residues long. Germline lookup yields CDR1 MDHEN and CDR2 SYDVKM. The CDR3 here is CASSAFGGGLPQYF. The CDR3 DNA reads TGTGCCAGCAGTGCCTTCGGGGGGGGGCTCCCGCAGTACTTC.

The chain recombines TRBV5-4 with TRBJ2-5; possible D gene TRBD1, 5 bases. CDR1 and CDR2 (germline): SGHNT, YYREEE (reference sequence). Trimming took off 7 bases at V and 3 bases at J, with 19 bases between the two ends. The CDR3 runs 15 residues. Written as DNA, the CDR3 is TGTGCCAGCTCCCCCCCAGGGCGGTGGGAAGAGACCCAGTACTTC. It codes for CASSPPGRWEETQYF.

The chain employs TRBV7-2 and TRBJ1-2; tentatively, D is TRBD1 (6 bases). The CDR3 is 17 residues long. V dropped 5 bases and J dropped 0 bases, with 19 bases sitting between them. The germline V gene encodes CDR1 SGHTA and CDR2 FQGNSA. The CDR3 loop is CASSPRGGPGANYGYTF. DNA of the CDR3: TGTGCCAGCAGCCCCCGGGGGGGGCCAGGGGCTAACTATGGCTACACCTTC.

J is TRBJ1-1 and V is TRBV19; D remains unclear. Germline CDR1 reads LNHDA; CDR2 reads SQIVND (reference sequence). The CDR3 contains 14 residues. V was cut by 2 bases and J by 1 base, with 8 bases left in between. The CDR3 sequence: CASSISNGNTEAFF. The CDR3 DNA reads TGTGCCAGTAGTATATCGAACGGGAACACTGAAGCTTTCTTT.

The J gene is TRBJ1-6, the V gene TRBV7-8, with TRBD1 identical over 7 bases. The CDR3 has 19 residues. The V and J ends lost 1 base and 2 bases, in that order; junction bases with no gene match: 11. Germline V gives CDR1 SGHVS, CDR2 FQNEAQ. The chain's CDR3 is CASSLVARGRFAYNSPLHF. The CDR3 nucleotides read TGTGCCAGCAGCTTAGTTGCTAGGGGGCGATTCGCCTATAATTCACCCCTCCACTTT.

The chain employs TRBV6-1 and TRBJ2-7; maybe TRBD1 (6 bases). This CDR3 contains 15 residues. The germline CDR1 and CDR2 sequences are MNHNS and SASEGT. V lost 4 bases to trimming and J lost 2 bases, with 15 bases between them. CDR3 amino acids: CASSGRQVLAYEQYF. The CDR3 DNA sequence: TGTGCCAGCAGTGGCAGACAGGTCCTTGCCTACGAGCAGTACTTC.

The count of this clone is one. The chain is built from TRBV6-6 and TRBJ1-1, with D perhaps matching TRBD1 (6 bases). Looked up from germline, CDR1 is MNHNY and CDR2 is SVGAGI (reference sequence). This CDR3 region has 13 residues. Trimming removed 6 bases at V and 5 bases at J, with 13 bases between. CDR3 sequence: CASREQGRTEAFF. CDR3 in DNA: TGTGCCAGCAGAGAACAGGGCCGGACTGAAGCTTTCTTT.

The chain recombines TRBV25-1 with TRBJ2-5, with 9 bases matching TRBD1. The length of the CDR3 is 15 residues. V lost 1 base and J lost 3; bases outside the gene matches: 3. The V gene's germline CDR1 is MGHDK and CDR2 SYGVNS. CDR3 residues: CASSEWGQGKETQYF. The CDR3 nucleotides read TGTGCCAGCAGTGAATGGGGACAGGGTAAAGAGACCCAGTACTTC.

V usage is TRBV6-1 and J usage is TRBJ2-5; D may be TRBD2 (5 bases). The V end was cut by 8 bases, the J end by 4 bases, with 20 bases between. The CDR3 extends over 15 amino acids. The V gene's germline CDR1 is MNHNS and CDR2 SASEGT. The CDR3 spells CASLQGLGTTETQYF. CDR3 DNA: TGTGCCAGCCTCCAAGGACTGGGAACTACAGAGACCCAGTACTTC.

V is TRBV5-1 and J is TRBJ2-3; 7 positions match TRBD1. The CDR3 is 15 amino acids. J was trimmed by 2 bases and V by 1 base; bases with no gene match: 4. The V gene's germline CDR1 is SGHRS and CDR2 YFSETQ. As DNA, the CDR3 is TGCGCCAGCAGCTTGAAGGGGGCGTTCACAGATACGCAGTATTTT. Protein: CASSLKGAFTDTQYF.